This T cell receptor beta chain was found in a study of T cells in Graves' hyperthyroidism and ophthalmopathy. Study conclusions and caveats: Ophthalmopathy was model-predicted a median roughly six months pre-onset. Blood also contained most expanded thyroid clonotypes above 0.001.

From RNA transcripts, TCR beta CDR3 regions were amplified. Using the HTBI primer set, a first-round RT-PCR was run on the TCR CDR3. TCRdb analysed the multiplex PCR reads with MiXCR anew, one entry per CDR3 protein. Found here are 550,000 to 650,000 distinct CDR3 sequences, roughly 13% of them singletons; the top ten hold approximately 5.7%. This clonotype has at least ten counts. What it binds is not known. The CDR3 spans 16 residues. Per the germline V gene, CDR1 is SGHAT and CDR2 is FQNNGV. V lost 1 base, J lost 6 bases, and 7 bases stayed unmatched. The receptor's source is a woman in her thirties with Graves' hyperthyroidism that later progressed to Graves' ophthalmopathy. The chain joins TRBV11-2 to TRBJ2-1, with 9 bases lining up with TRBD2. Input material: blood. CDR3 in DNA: TGTGCCAGCAGCTTAGTAGCGGGAGCGGGCTCCAATGAGCAGTTCTTC. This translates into CASSLVAGAGSNEQFF. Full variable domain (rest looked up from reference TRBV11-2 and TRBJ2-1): EAGVAQSPRYKIIEKRQSVAFWCNPISGHATLYWYQQILGQGPKLLIQFQNNGVVDDSQLPKDRFSAERLKGVDSTLKIQPAKLEDSAVYLCASSLVAGAGSNEQFFGPGTRLTVL.